Included here is one T cell receptor (beta chain) sequence, with context. This clone appeared a single time. Its antigen remains unidentified. Base qualities are not recorded, but no much larger clone differs from it by a single base. The sample has other DNA sequences that encode this CDR3 too. Receptor amplification or capture employed the immunoSEQ multiplex PCR assay. TCRdb re-hosts the immuneACCESS table, in-frame sequences only. Its copies lack some clones; in the studies checked, an unresolved V gene accounts for under half of them, and the cause for the rest is not known. The table for this sample lists hundreds of thousands of clones; approximately 92% of them were counted only once. The biggest ten clones account for more than 6% of the sample. This entry is derived from a study of control samples from healthy donors and cancer patients (dated by TCRdb to 2018 to 2021). V lost 2 bases and J lost 5 bases; the stretch between them is 7 bases long. Including the terminal cysteine and phenylalanine, the CDR3 comprises 13 residues. Only CDR3 DNA is held: 39 bases, read in frame from base 1.

The material sequenced was PBMCs. The TCR sequence derives from a man aged 35 to 55 with head and neck cancer. Recombination linked TRBV12-3 or TRBV12-4 to TRBJ1-5, and TRBD1 may be the D gene, going by 5 matching bases. The DNA sequence is given as TGTGCCAGCAGTTTAACAGGCGATCAGCCCCAGCATTTT. Its translation is CASSLTGDQPQHF.